A single sample is the source of the 32 T cell receptor beta chains below, sequenced in a study of regulatory T cells in long-lasting Graves disease. Time point described: newly diagnosed GD, antithyroid drugs for less than 3 months. RNA from PBMCs was the source of the TCR library. Relying on iRepertoire HTBI primers and Arm-PCR of CDR3 regions, the team built TCR beta libraries. TCRdb re-called the multiplex PCR reads through MiXCR, storing one row per CDR3 protein. Of some 250,000 distinct CDR3 sequences listed, roughly 18% are singletons. Here the sequenced sample was peripheral blood mononuclear cells (PBMCs), taken at new diagnosis, from a patient treated with antithyroid drugs. The receptor source for this set is a female donor with Graves disease.

This clonotype was counted ten times or more. The chain uses TRBV12-3 or TRBV12-4 and TRBJ1-2; D not resolved. This CDR3 has 12 amino acids. V gave up 6 bases and J gave up 6 bases, with 11 bases separating them. The CDR3 nucleotides read TGTGCCAGCAGGGACCCGGATCATGGCTACACCTTC. It encodes CASRDPDHGYTF.

This clonotype was counted at least ten times. The chain recombines TRBV20-1 with TRBJ2-3, with a weak D call TRBD2 (5 bases). V lost 0 bases, J lost 2 bases, and 9 bases lay in between. There are 14 residues in the CDR3. CDR1 DFQATT and CDR2 SNEGSKA come from the germline V gene (reference sequence). The CDR3 sequence is CSAREAEPTDTQYF. In nucleotides, the CDR3 is TGCAGTGCTAGAGAAGCGGAGCCCACAGATACGCAGTATTTT.

The V and J genes are TRBV19 and TRBJ2-3; 8 bases are shared with TRBD1. Trimming took 4 bases from V and 4 from J; bases not matched to a gene: 4. The CDR3 runs to 14 residues. Germline loops: CDR1 LNHDA, CDR2 SQIVND (reference sequence). The CDR3 spells CASSRAGGSDTQYF. CDR3 DNA sequence: TGTGCCAGTAGTAGAGCAGGGGGCTCAGATACGCAGTATTTT. The full variable domain, with the rest looked up from reference TRBV19 and TRBJ2-3, is DGGITQSPKYLFRKEGQNVTLSCEQNLNHDAMYWYRQDPGQGLRLIYYSQIVNDFQKGDIAEGYSVSREKKESFPLTVTSAQKNPTAFYLCASSRAGGSDTQYFGPGTRLTVL.

This clonotype was seen repeatedly, ten times or more. The chain carries TRBV12-3 or TRBV12-4 and TRBJ1-4, with no clear D. The V gene lost 6 bases and the J gene lost 3 bases, with 14 bases spanning the gap. The CDR3 consists of 15 residues. For the CDR3, the DNA is TGTGCCAGCAGCCCCTACAGAAGGTCTAATGAAAAACTGTTTTTT. This gives the protein CASSPYRRSNEKLFF.

This clonotype was recorded at least ten times. The CDR3 DNA follows: TGTGCCAGCAGCCGGGACAGGGGTTGGGATGGCTACACCTTC. It translates to CASSRDRGWDGYTF. V usage is TRBV6-1 and J usage is TRBJ1-2, with 10 bases that match TRBD1. With 6 bases clipped from V and 6 bases from J, the junction kept 7 bases outside the gene matches. The germline gives CDR1 MNHNS, CDR2 SASEGT. The CDR3 covers 14 residues.

Turning to this clonotype: This may come from a read error, since a much larger clone is one base off. The gene calls are TRBV10-3 and TRBJ2-2, with D possibly matching TRBD1 (6 bases). Germline V CDR1 and CDR2: ENHRY, SYGVKD. V lost 6 bases and J lost 3, with 17 bases in between. There are 16 residues in the CDR3. The CDR3, as DNA: TGTGCCATCAGGGTGACACAGGGCTCGGACACCGGGGAGCTGTTTTTT. Translation: CAIRVTQGSDTGELFF.

This clonotype was seen at least ten times. The V and J genes are TRBV3-1 and TRBJ2-2; D gene uncertain. Germline V gene lookup returns CDR1 LGHDT and CDR2 YNNKEL (reference sequence). The CDR3 is 14 residues long. V lost 1 base and J 3 bases, leaving 6 bases between the germline ends. The CDR3 DNA reads TGTGCCAGCAGCCAAGGGGCCGACACCGGGGAGCTGTTTTTT. It specifies CASSQGADTGELFF.

CDR3 DNA: TGTGCCAGTAGTATAGTAGTGGGCTACGAGCAGTACTTC. Amino acid sequence: CASSIVVGYEQYF. This chain connects TRBV19 to TRBJ2-7; D is unresolved. V shed 1 base and J shed 3 bases, with 7 bases lying between them. This CDR3 is built from 13 residues. CDR1 LNHDA and CDR2 SQIVND come from the germline V gene (reference sequence). Complete variable domain (other parts from reference TRBV19 and TRBJ2-7): DGGITQSPKYLFRKEGQNVTLSCEQNLNHDAMYWYRQDPGQGLRLIYYSQIVNDFQKGDIAEGYSVSREKKESFPLTVTSAQKNPTAFYLCASSIVVGYEQYFGPGTRLTVT.

At least ten counts were recorded for this clonotype. V and J are TRBV11-2 and TRBJ2-7; D is perhaps TRBD2 (5 bases). The CDR3 loop spans 13 amino acids. V lost 3 bases and J 3 bases, leaving 9 bases between the germline ends. Germline CDR1 reads SGHAT; CDR2 reads FQNNGV. In DNA form, the CDR3 reads TGTGCCAGCAGCTTTCCCGGGATCTACGAGCAGTACTTC. It specifies CASSFPGIYEQYF.

This clonotype was seen many times. The chain recombines TRBV5-1 with TRBJ2-4; a weak D match, TRBD1 (5 bases). This CDR3 region has 14 residues. V was shortened by 0 bases and J by 8 bases, with 12 bases between the two germline ends. Germline lookup yields CDR1 SGHRS and CDR2 YFSETQ. The CDR3 DNA sequence: TGCGCCAGCAGCTTGGCTCAGGGATGGGACATTCAGTACTTC. Its protein product is CASSLAQGWDIQYF.

This clonotype was seen repeatedly, ten times or more. The rearrangement links TRBV10-3 to TRBJ1-2; D gene uncertain. V shed 0 bases and J shed 1 base, with 9 bases lying between them. CDR3 length: 15 residues. The V gene's germline CDR1 is ENHRY and CDR2 SYGVKD. CDR3 protein: CAISESNAGNYGYTF. CDR3 DNA sequence: TGTGCCATCAGTGAGTCAAACGCGGGTAACTATGGCTACACCTTC.

This clonotype was counted only a few times. The chain is built from TRBV20-1 and TRBJ2-7; tentative D call: TRBD2 (5 bases). CDR3 size: 15 residues. CDR1 and CDR2 (germline): DFQATT, SNEGSKA (reference sequence). The ends were cut back, 3 bases at V and 0 bases at J, with 15 bases in the middle. CDR3 in DNA: TGCAGTGCTAGCGTGACTGAGCGGAGCTCCTACGAGCAGTACTTC. It translates to CSASVTERSSYEQYF.

At least ten counts were recorded for this clonotype. The chain employs TRBV19 and TRBJ1-4; no clear D. Germline V gives CDR1 LNHDA, CDR2 SQIVND (reference sequence). This CDR3 is 13 amino acids long. V was trimmed by 6 bases and J by 4 bases, leaving 9 bases between them. The CDR3 here is CASRSNINEKLFF. The CDR3 DNA sequence: TGTGCCAGTAGGAGCAACATTAATGAAAAACTGTTTTTT.

The rearrangement joins TRBV19 to TRBJ1-2; D is undetermined. The CDR3 contains 18 residues. Trimming removed 3 bases at V and 3 bases at J, with 23 bases between. Looked up from germline, CDR1 is LNHDA and CDR2 is SQIVND (reference sequence). DNA for the CDR3: TGTGCCAGTAGTATTTTAAACCCGATTTTTGAGGACTACTATGGCTACACCTTC. It translates to CASSILNPIFEDYYGYTF.

This clonotype was counted many times. This chain connects TRBV7-8 to TRBJ2-5; 9 nucleotides agree with TRBD2. V dropped 0 bases and J dropped 5; count of bases not matched to a gene: 7. CDR3 length: 16 residues. The V gene's germline CDR1 is SGHVS and CDR2 FQNEAQ. The CDR3 region has the DNA TGTGCCAGCAGCTTAGCGGGGGCGGGAGGGGTGGAGACCCAGTACTTC. Its translation is CASSLAGAGGVETQYF.

This clonotype appeared many times. J is TRBJ1-2 and V is TRBV3-1; 8 nucleotides agree with TRBD1. The germline CDR1 and CDR2 sequences are LGHDT and YNNKEL (reference sequence). V gave up 0 bases and J gave up 7 bases; unmatched junction bases: 10. This CDR3 spans 16 amino acids. CDR3 loop: CASSQDRAGGISGYTF. CDR3 nucleotide sequence: TGTGCCAGCAGCCAAGATCGGGCAGGGGGCATAAGTGGCTACACCTTC.

This clonotype was counted many times. One end of the junction is discordant with germline, which a read error may explain. The chain's CDR3 is CASSLALTSGRADEQFF. CDR3 coding DNA: TGTGCCAGCAGCCTAGCCTTGACTAGCGGGAGGGCCGATGAGCAGTTCTTC. The rearrangement links TRBV7-9 to TRBJ2-1, with TRBD2 matching 14 bases. There are 17 residues in the CDR3. The germline CDR1 and CDR2 sequences are SEHNR and FQNEAQ (reference sequence). Supplemented by reference TRBV7-9 and TRBJ2-1, the full variable domain reads DTGVSQNPRHKITKRGQNVTFRCDPISEHNRLYWYRQTLGQGPEFLTYFQNEAQLEKSRLLSDRFSAERPKGSFSTLEIQRTEQGDSAMYLCASSLALTSGRADEQFFGPGTRLTVL.

The chain links TRBV27 to TRBJ2-7; perhaps TRBD1 as D (6 bases). The CDR3 is made up of 14 amino acids. Trimming took off 7 bases at V and 7 bases at J, with 20 bases between the two ends. The V gene's germline CDR1 is MNHEY and CDR2 SMNVEV (reference sequence). As DNA, the CDR3 is TGTGCCAGCACCACCGTGATGGGGGCCAAGGAGCAGTACTTC. This sequence encodes CASTTVMGAKEQYF.

The V call is TRBV12-3 or TRBV12-4, the J call TRBJ2-1; D gene ambiguous. CDR3 length: 13 amino acids. V was pared by 2 bases and J by 9 bases, with 11 bases between. CDR3 protein: CASSLWQRVEQFF. DNA for the CDR3: TGTGCCAGCAGTTTATGGCAGCGTGTTGAGCAGTTCTTC.

This clonotype came up many times. CDR3: CATSGQHTEAFF. CDR3 in DNA: TGTGCCACGTCAGGGCAACACACTGAAGCTTTCTTT. The chain has TRBV28 and TRBJ1-1; D possibly corresponds to TRBD1 (5 bases). V gave up 10 bases and J gave up 3 bases, with 12 bases separating them. This CDR3 region has 12 residues. Germline CDR1 is MDHEN and CDR2 is SYDVKM.

This clonotype has ten or more counts. V and J are TRBV5-8 and TRBJ1-6; TRBD1 aligns across 11 bases. The V gene end was trimmed by 5 bases and the J gene end by 6 bases; junction bases not matched to a gene: 7. Germline CDR1 SGHTS, CDR2 YDEGEE. This CDR3 has 16 residues. As DNA, the CDR3 is TGTGCCAGCAGGCCCAGGGACAGGGGGGTTAATTCACCCCTCCACTTT. Protein sequence: CASRPRDRGVNSPLHF.

This clonotype appeared many times. The V gene is TRBV5-4, the J gene TRBJ1-1; D is undetermined. V was pared by 0 bases and J by 0 bases, with 12 bases between. The germline V gene encodes CDR1 SGHNT and CDR2 YYREEE (reference sequence). CDR3 length: 16 amino acids. CDR3 amino acids: CASSLDGFGLNTEAFF. CDR3 in DNA: TGTGCCAGCAGCTTGGACGGATTCGGGCTGAACACTGAAGCTTTCTTT.

In nucleotides, the CDR3 is TGTGCCAGCAGCCGGGACGTCGGGGACACCGGGGAGCTGTTTTTT. Amino acids: CASSRDVGDTGELFF. V gene TRBV6-2 or TRBV6-3 combines with J gene TRBJ2-2; D could derive from TRBD1 or TRBD2 (5 bases each). The CDR3 spans 15 residues. Trimming cost V 6 bases and J 3 bases, with 14 bases left between them. Germline CDR1 MNHEY, CDR2 SVGEGT.

V and J are TRBV29-1 and TRBJ2-5; 12 nucleotides align to TRBD1. There are 15 residues in the CDR3. After removal of 1 base from V and 3 bases from J, the junction contained 3 bases not matched to a gene. CDR1 is SQVTM and CDR2 is ANQGSEA in the germline V gene. The CDR3 coding sequence is TGCAGCGTTGAAGCCGGGACAGGGGGCGAAGAGACCCAGTACTTC. Encoded protein: CSVEAGTGGEETQYF. Filled out from reference TRBV29-1 and TRBJ2-5, the complete variable domain reads SAVISQKPSRDICQRGTSLTIQCQVDSQVTMMFWYRQQPGQSLTLIATANQGSEATYESGFVIDKFPISRPNLTFSTLTVSNMSPEDSSIYLCSVEAGTGGEETQYFGPGTRLLVL.

The rearrangement uses TRBV20-1 and TRBJ2-7, with TRBD2 matching over 13 bases. CDR3 size: 16 residues. Germline V gene sequence: CDR1 DFQATT, CDR2 SNEGSKA (reference sequence). With V trimmed by 0 bases and J by 4 bases, 6 bases remained unmatched. CDR3 coding DNA: TGCAGTGCTAGAGATACTAGCGGGAGGGCCGGGTACGAGCAGTACTTC. Translating gives CSARDTSGRAGYEQYF.

This clonotype was counted at least ten times. V usage is TRBV27 and J usage is TRBJ2-3, with D perhaps TRBD2 (6 bases). Trimming pared 2 bases from V and 3 bases from J, leaving 15 bases between. The CDR3 consists of 16 residues. Per the germline V gene, CDR1 is MNHEY and CDR2 is SMNVEV (reference sequence). The CDR3 sequence: CASSLNVAETTDTQYF. CDR3 nucleotides: TGTGCCAGCAGTTTAAACGTAGCGGAAACAACAGATACGCAGTATTTT.

This clonotype showed up many times. The chain uses TRBV7-2 and TRBJ2-3, with D maybe TRBD2 (5 bases). From germline, CDR1 is SGHTA and CDR2 FQGNSA. Trimming stripped 4 bases from V and 6 bases from J, with 14 bases between. This CDR3 contains 14 residues. CDR3 amino acids: CASSYRDMGDTQYF. DNA for the CDR3: TGTGCCAGCAGCTACCGGGATATGGGGGATACGCAGTATTTT.

This clonotype was found a few times. One end of the junction varies from germline; a read error may be responsible. The V call is TRBV5-5, the J call TRBJ1-2, with 8 nucleotides matching TRBD1. There are 13 residues in the CDR3. The germline gives CDR1 SGHKS, CDR2 YYEKEE (reference sequence). The CDR3 sequence is CASSQTGDGGCTF. The CDR3 region has the DNA TGTGCCAGCAGCCAGACAGGGGACGGTGGCTGCACCTTC.

This rearrangement joins TRBV20-1 to TRBJ1-4; no definite D call. CDR1 is DFQATT and CDR2 is SNEGSKA in the germline V gene (reference sequence). V was clipped by 3 bases and J by 3 bases, with 14 bases between them. The CDR3 length is 15 residues. CDR3 DNA sequence: TGCAGTGCTAGGAGGACCTACACGGCTAATGAAAAACTGTTTTTT. Translating it yields CSARRTYTANEKLFF.

This clonotype was counted at least ten times. V gene TRBV6-2 or TRBV6-3 combines with J gene TRBJ2-7, with D hard to call. V lost 5 bases, J lost 3 bases, and 11 bases lay in between. Germline-derived CDR1 and CDR2 are MNHEY and SVGEGT. This CDR3 is built from 13 residues. CDR3 in amino acids: CASSELRFYEQYF. DNA for the CDR3: TGTGCCAGCAGTGAGCTCCGTTTCTACGAGCAGTACTTC.

This clonotype has a count of ten or more. A junction boundary mismatches the germline segment, possibly from a read error. The gene calls are TRBV6-1 and TRBJ2-7; tentatively, D is TRBD2 (5 bases). The CDR3 has 14 amino acids. Germline-derived CDR1 and CDR2 are MNHNS and SASEGT. CDR3 sequence: CASTELGWPYEQYF. CDR3 sequence (DNA): TGTGCCAGCACTGAACTAGGGTGGCCCTACGAGCAGTACTTC.

Worth noting for this clonotype: This may arise from a read error, as a much more abundant clone is one base away. The rearrangement joins TRBV7-2 to TRBJ2-3; a weak D match, TRBD1 (6 bases). This CDR3 is built from 13 residues. Looked up from germline, CDR1 is SGHTA and CDR2 is FQGNSA. V lost 6 bases to trimming and J lost 3 bases, with 10 bases between them. This CDR3 reads CTSSNRATDTQYF. CDR3 coding DNA: TGTACCAGCAGTAACAGGGCTACAGATACGCAGTATTTT.